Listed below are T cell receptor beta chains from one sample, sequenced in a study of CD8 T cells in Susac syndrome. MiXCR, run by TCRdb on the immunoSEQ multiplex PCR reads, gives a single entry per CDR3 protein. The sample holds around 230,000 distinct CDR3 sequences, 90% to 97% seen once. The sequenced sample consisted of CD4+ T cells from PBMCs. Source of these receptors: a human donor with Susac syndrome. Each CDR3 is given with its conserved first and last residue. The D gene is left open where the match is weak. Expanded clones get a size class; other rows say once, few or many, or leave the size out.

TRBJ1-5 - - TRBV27 TGTGCCAGCAGTCTCGACGGAAGCAATCAGCCCCAGCATTTT CASSLDGSNQPQHF
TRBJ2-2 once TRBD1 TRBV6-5 TGTGCCAGCAGCCGGACAGGGGAGAACACCGGGGAGCTGTTTTTT CASSRTGENTGELFF
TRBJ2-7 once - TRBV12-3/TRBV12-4 TGTGCCAGCAGTTTTATGAGGGCAGACTACGAGCAGTACTTC CASSFMRADYEQYF
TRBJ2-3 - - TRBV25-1 TGTGCCAGCAGTGAAGGAAGGGGTAAGGAGGGAGATACGCAGTATTTT CASSEGRGKEGDTQYF
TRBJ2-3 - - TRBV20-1 TGCAGTGCTAGAGGGGAAATCACAGATACGCAGTATTTT CSARGEITDTQYF
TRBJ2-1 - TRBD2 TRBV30 TGTGCCTGGGGGGGACTAGTTGTTGGGAATGAGCAGTTCTTC CAWGGLVVGNEQFF
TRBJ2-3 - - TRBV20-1 TGCAGTGCTGCCCCTGGTACGCAGTATTTT CSAAPGTQYF
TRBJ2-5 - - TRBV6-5 TGTGCCAGCAGTTACACCCTCGGAGGCGGTGGGGTACAAGAGACCCAGTACTTC CASSYTLGGGGVQETQYF
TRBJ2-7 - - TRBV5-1 TGCGCCAGCAGCGGACGTGGGAAGGGGGGGATTACGGACGAGCAGTACTTC CASSGRGKGGITDEQYF
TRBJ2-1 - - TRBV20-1 TGCAGTGCTAGGAGGGCCATCGGCGGTGAGCAGTTCTTC CSARRAIGGEQFF
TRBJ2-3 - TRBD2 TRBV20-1 TGCAGTGCTAGTCGTCTAGCGGGAGTAGATACGCAGTATTTT CSASRLAGVDTQYF
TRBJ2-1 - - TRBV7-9 TGTGCCAGCAGCCCCGACGGGCAATCCTACAATGAGCAGTTCTTC CASSPDGQSYNEQFF
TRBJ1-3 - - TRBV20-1 TGCAGTGCCCCAGGGATGGGGCCTGGAAACACCATATATTTT CSAPGMGPGNTIYF
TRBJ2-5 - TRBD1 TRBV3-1 TGTGCCAGCAGCCAAGGTTACAGGGGGCGCCAGGAGACCCAGTACTTC CASSQGYRGRQETQYF
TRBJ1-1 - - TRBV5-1 TGCGCCAGCAGCATGGTAGGGATGAACACTGAAGCTTTCTTT CASSMVGMNTEAFF
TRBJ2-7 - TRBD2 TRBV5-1 TGCGCCAGCAGCCCCGGGACTAGCGGGAGGGCCGCCTACGAGCAGTACTTC CASSPGTSGRAAYEQYF
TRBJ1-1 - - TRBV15 TGTGCCACCAGCAGAAGTCGGGAGGTGAGCACTGAAGCTTTCTTT CATSRSREVSTEAFF